Below are 19 T cell receptor beta chains sequenced from a single sample in a study of T cell repertoires and HLA-DP antigens. The data were produced by immunoSEQ multiplex PCR, yet TCRdb's version contains in-frame clones alone and is incomplete. Of 75,000 to 90,000 clones in the sample, about nine tenths were seen once. No cognate antigen is known for these TCRs. Sequencing used CD4+ T cells from PBMCs. The receptor source for this set is a man aged 45-65 years in good health and CMV-seronegative.

The rearrangement uses TRBV6-5 and TRBJ2-7; a possible D gene is TRBD2 (5 bases). V was trimmed by 2 bases and J by 0 bases, leaving 11 bases between them. The V gene's germline CDR1 is MNHEY and CDR2 SVGAGI. The CDR3 is 15 amino acids. The CDR3 bases are TGTGCCAGCAGTTACGGGATACTAGGCTCCTACGAGCAGTACTTC. This gives the protein CASSYGILGSYEQYF.

The chain uses TRBV18 and TRBJ2-3; the D call may be TRBD1 or TRBD2 (5 bases each). Germline loops: CDR1 KGHSH, CDR2 LQKENI. This CDR3 has 17 residues. Trimming stripped 1 base from V and 1 base from J, with 15 bases between. CDR3 loop: CASSPLDRRGGTDTQYF. Written as DNA, the CDR3 is TGTGCCAGCTCACCACTCGACAGAAGGGGAGGCACAGATACGCAGTATTTT.

The chain couples TRBV5-4 to TRBJ2-5; D remains ambiguous. There are 14 residues in the CDR3. Looked up from germline, CDR1 is SGHNT and CDR2 is YYREEE (reference sequence). Trimming pared 0 bases from V and 1 base from J, leaving 7 bases between. CDR3 DNA sequence: TGTGCCAGCAGCTTGGAACTAAGCCAAGAGACCCAGTACTTC. It encodes CASSLELSQETQYF.

The CDR3 sequence is CASSTGQYNQPQHF. The DNA of the CDR3 is TGTGCCAGCAGTACCGGACAGTACAATCAGCCCCAGCATTTT. The chain employs TRBV6-5 and TRBJ1-5, with a weak D call TRBD1 (6 bases). V dropped 5 bases and J dropped 3 bases, with 11 bases sitting between them. This CDR3 has 14 amino acids. Germline assignment: CDR1 MNHEY and CDR2 SVGAGI.

The chain links TRBV10-3 to TRBJ2-3; 7 bases match TRBD1. CDR1 is ENHRY and CDR2 is SYGVKD in the germline V gene. The CDR3 is 15 residues long. V was pared by 7 bases and J by 3 bases, with 10 bases of the junction left unmatched. For the CDR3, the DNA is TGTGCCATCACCGACAGGGCCCGGCTTACAGATACGCAGTATTTT. This encodes CAITDRARLTDTQYF.

The chain joins TRBV19 to TRBJ2-6, with D perhaps TRBD2 (6 bases). This CDR3 contains 17 residues. V lost 4 bases, J lost 0 bases, and 13 bases lay in between. Germline CDR1 LNHDA, CDR2 SQIVND (reference sequence). CDR3 nucleotide sequence: TGTGCCAGTAGTAGCGGGGCCAAACTCTCTGGGGCCAACGTCCTGACTTTC. Protein sequence: CASSSGAKLSGANVLTF.

CDR3: CASSLSAWAGPAGELFF. CDR3 bases: TGTGCCAGCAGCTTATCCGCGTGGGCAGGCCCCGCCGGGGAGCTGTTTTTT. The chain links TRBV7-9 to TRBJ2-2; D remains unclear. The CDR3 runs to 17 residues. Germline V CDR1 and CDR2: SEHNR, FQNEAQ (reference sequence). With 2 bases removed from V and 6 bases from J, the gap between germline ends came to 19 bases.

The J gene is TRBJ1-2, the V gene TRBV19; 10 nucleotides line up with TRBD1. CDR3 length: 18 amino acids. Germline CDR1 and CDR2: LNHDA and SQIVND (reference sequence). J gave up 3 bases and V 4 bases, and 14 bases lay outside the gene matches. CDR3 region: CASSNRQGARSTDYGYTF. Here the CDR3 DNA reads TGTGCCAGTAGTAACCGACAGGGGGCAAGGTCTACAGACTATGGCTACACCTTC.

This chain's CDR3 is CASSFITGKGTDTQYF. The CDR3, as DNA: TGCGCCAGCAGCTTCATCACAGGGAAAGGCACAGATACGCAGTATTTT. The chain couples TRBV5-1 to TRBJ2-3, with a tentative D call TRBD1 (6 bases). The germline V and J ends were trimmed by 2 bases and 1 base, with 14 bases remaining between them. Germline CDR1 and CDR2: SGHRS and YFSETQ. The CDR3 length is 16 residues.

The chain uses TRBV11-3 and TRBJ2-1; 7 nucleotides line up with TRBD1. Germline V CDR1 and CDR2: SGHNT, YENEEA. The ends lost 5 bases at V and 12 bases at J; junction bases unmatched: 7. CDR3 length: 12 residues. CDR3 sequence (DNA): TGTGCCAGCAGCCAGGGGGTATCCGGGCAGTTCTTC. It encodes CASSQGVSGQFF.

The genes are TRBV7-8 and TRBJ1-4, with D uncertain. CDR1 and CDR2 (germline): SGHVS, FQNEAQ. The CDR3 contains 16 residues. V was cut by 5 bases and J by 0 bases, with 13 bases left in between. The DNA for the CDR3 is TGTGCCAGCAGCCTTAGTGGGCACTCAACTAATGAAAAACTGTTTTTT. Encoded protein: CASSLSGHSTNEKLFF.

The rearrangement uses TRBV5-4 and TRBJ2-1, with D tentatively TRBD1 (5 bases). Trimming took off 1 base at V and 5 bases at J, with 7 bases between the two ends. This CDR3 region has 13 residues. The germline V gene encodes CDR1 SGHNT and CDR2 YYREEE (reference sequence). The CDR3: CASSLSGNNEQFF. CDR3 nucleotides: TGTGCCAGCAGCTTGTCAGGGAACAATGAGCAGTTCTTC.

V gene TRBV7-2 combines with J gene TRBJ1-1, with D possibly matching TRBD1 (5 bases). Germline values: CDR1 SGHTA, CDR2 FQGNSA. This CDR3 spans 14 amino acids. Trimming took 1 base from V and 3 from J, leaving 9 bases between them. For the CDR3, the DNA is TGTGCCAGCAGCTTAGAGGGGTTGGACACTGAAGCTTTCTTT. This translates into CASSLEGLDTEAFF.

This clone was observed a single time. The chain combines TRBV5-5 with TRBJ2-7; a possible D gene is TRBD2 (6 bases). Germline V CDR1 and CDR2: SGHKS, YYEKEE (reference sequence). This CDR3 has 15 residues. V dropped 4 bases and J dropped 0 bases, with 14 bases sitting between them. The CDR3 loop reads CASSMRDGSSYEQYF. The CDR3 bases are TGTGCCAGCAGCATGCGGGACGGAAGCTCCTACGAGCAGTACTTC.

This chain connects TRBV14 to TRBJ1-1, with unresolved D. The CDR3 extends over 14 amino acids. Between the trimmed V and J ends, which lost 6 bases and 0 bases, there was a span of 11 bases. CDR1 is SGHDN and CDR2 is FVKESK in the germline V gene. The CDR3 coding sequence is TGTGCCAGCAGTCCCGCCGGGATGAACACTGAAGCTTTCTTT. Translation gives CASSPAGMNTEAFF.

This chain links TRBV7-9 with TRBJ1-1; D is unclear. CDR3 size: 16 residues. V gave up 5 bases and J gave up 0 bases, with 16 bases separating them. Per the germline V gene, CDR1 is SEHNR and CDR2 is FQNEAQ (reference sequence). The CDR3 spells CASSPRTASMNTEAFF. The CDR3, as DNA: TGTGCCAGCAGCCCGAGGACTGCTTCAATGAACACTGAAGCTTTCTTT.

V and J are TRBV19 and TRBJ2-2; D call uncertain. This CDR3 is 13 amino acids long. CDR1 is LNHDA and CDR2 is SQIVND in the germline V gene (reference sequence). Trimming left V 3 bases short and J 5 bases short, with 7 bases between. The CDR3 DNA sequence: TGTGCCAGTAGTATCTCGGTAACCGGGGAGCTGTTTTTT. Encoded protein: CASSISVTGELFF.

V usage is TRBV5-4 and J usage is TRBJ2-1, with TRBD1 matching 11 bases. V dropped 4 bases and J dropped 6; count of bases not matched to a gene: 3. Germline V gives CDR1 SGHNT, CDR2 YYREEE (reference sequence). CDR3 size: 14 residues. The CDR3 bases are TGTGCCAGCAGCGCCGGGACAGGGGGCAATGAGCAGTTCTTC. It encodes CASSAGTGGNEQFF.

The chain uses TRBV7-2 and TRBJ2-3; D ambiguous. The V gene's germline CDR1 is SGHTA and CDR2 FQGNSA. The V and J ends lost 2 bases and 11 bases respectively, with 11 bases between them. The CDR3 consists of 12 residues. For the CDR3, the DNA is TGTGCCAGCAGCTTAAGGCAATTCGGGCAGTATTTT. Translated: CASSLRQFGQYF.